The next 21 T cell receptor beta chains were all read from a single sample in a study of blood T cell repertoires in COVID-19. Using immunoSEQ multiplex PCR, the repertoire was profiled, and TCRdb retains in-frame clones only, with some absent. The sample includes about 260,000 clones, 70% to 90% of them seen just once. The sample consisted of PBMCs or T cells enriched from blood (not recorded which). Every receptor here comes from a man over 45 who had been exposed to COVID-19.

V gene TRBV27 combines with J gene TRBJ1-2, with D maybe TRBD1 (5 bases). The CDR3 spans 13 residues. V lost 5 bases and J 5 bases, leaving 12 bases between the germline ends. Germline assignment: CDR1 MNHEY and CDR2 SMNVEV (reference sequence). DNA for the CDR3: TGTGCCAGCAGTCCGGGGACTGGATATGGCTACACCTTC. This encodes CASSPGTGYGYTF.

The chain couples TRBV5-4 to TRBJ1-3; no reliable D call. The CDR3 consists of 16 residues. The V gene's germline CDR1 is SGHNT and CDR2 YYREEE (reference sequence). The germline V and J ends were trimmed by 0 bases and 0 bases, with 10 bases remaining between them. The CDR3 protein is CASSLDGGFSGNTIYF. Written as DNA, the CDR3 is TGTGCCAGCAGCTTGGATGGCGGGTTCTCTGGAAACACCATATATTTT.

The chain links TRBV3-1 (or the pseudogene TRBV3-2) to TRBJ2-5, with 8 bases that match TRBD2. The germline V gene has CDR1 LGHDT and CDR2 YNNKEL (reference sequence). V trimming: 2 bases; J trimming: 5 bases; junction bases outside the gene matches: 13. This CDR3 comprises 17 residues. In DNA form, the CDR3 reads TGTGCCAGCAGCCAAAAAAGAACTAGCGGACCCCTTGAGACCCAGTACTTC. Encoded protein: CASSQKRTSGPLETQYF.

This chain connects TRBV7-3 to TRBJ2-7, with D perhaps TRBD1 (5 bases). Germline V gene data show CDR1 as SGHTA and CDR2 as FQGTGA. The CDR3 spans 15 residues. V was pared by 1 base and J by 3 bases, with 13 bases between. For the CDR3, the DNA is TGTGCCAGCAGCTTAAGCCCAGGGTTGGTCTACGAGCAGTACTTC. It codes for CASSLSPGLVYEQYF.

This sequence joins TRBV7-9 and TRBJ2-5; TRBD2 matches 15 bases. The CDR3 contains 14 residues. Per the germline V gene, CDR1 is SEHNR and CDR2 is FQNEAQ (reference sequence). V trimming: 6 bases; J trimming: 5 bases; junction bases outside the gene matches: 1. Written as DNA, the CDR3 is TGTGCCAGCAGAGGGACTAGCGGGAGGGAGACCCAGTACTTC. Residues: CASRGTSGRETQYF.

CDR3 bases: TGTGCCAGCATAGGGCGGGAAGAGACCCAGTACTTC. The encoded protein is CASIGREETQYF. The chain couples TRBV2 to TRBJ2-5, with a weak D call TRBD2 (5 bases). This CDR3 comprises 12 residues. The V end was cut by 7 bases, the J end by 3 bases, with 9 bases between. CDR1 and CDR2 (germline): SNHLY, FYNNEI. Filled out from reference TRBV2 and TRBJ2-5, the complete variable domain reads EPEVTQTPSHQVTQMGQEVILRCVPISNHLYFYWYRQILGQKVEFLVSFYNNEISEKSEIFDDQFSVERPDGSNFTLKIRSTKLEDSAMYFCASIGREETQYFGPGTRLLVL.

The chain is built from TRBV6-5 and TRBJ2-7, with 10 bases lining up with TRBD1. Germline values: CDR1 MNHEY, CDR2 SVGAGI. The CDR3 contains 15 residues. V gave up 6 bases and J gave up 4 bases; unmatched junction bases: 9. In nucleotides, the CDR3 is TGTGCCAGCAGCGTAATGGGACAGGGGCTTTACGAGCAGTACGTC. Protein sequence: CASSVMGQGLYEQYV.

The V and J genes are TRBV28 and TRBJ1-1; 10 bases agree with TRBD1. J gave up 4 bases and V 3 bases, and 5 bases lay outside the gene matches. Germline CDR1 reads MDHEN; CDR2 reads SYDVKM. The length of the CDR3 is 15 residues. The CDR3 loop reads CASSFSTGGLTEAFF. For the CDR3, the DNA is TGTGCCAGCAGTTTCTCGACAGGGGGCCTCACTGAAGCTTTCTTT.

The chain couples TRBV19 to TRBJ1-6, with D hard to call. Trimming cost V 6 bases and J 9 bases, with 24 bases left between them. Germline V gene data show CDR1 as LNHDA and CDR2 as SQIVND (reference sequence). The CDR3 runs 17 residues. The CDR3 nucleotides read TGTGCCAGTAGCATGGACGGCCCTCAGGCGAGCGGTTCACCCCTCCACTTT. It codes for CASSMDGPQASGSPLHF.

V is TRBV2 and J is TRBJ2-1; no firm D call. Germline CDR1 and CDR2: SNHLY and FYNNEI. Trimming pared 0 bases from V and 10 bases from J, leaving 13 bases between. This CDR3 has 14 amino acids. The DNA of the CDR3 is TGTGCCAGCAGTGAAGCTGCGTCCTTTAGAGAGCAGTTCTTC. Its protein is CASSEAASFREQFF.

This chain links TRBV7-3 with TRBJ1-1; no clear D. This CDR3 region has 13 residues. Germline assignment: CDR1 SGHTA and CDR2 FQGTGA. V lost 5 bases, J lost 3 bases, and 10 bases lay in between. The CDR3 is CASSEQSDTEAFF. Written as DNA, the CDR3 is TGTGCCAGCAGCGAACAATCCGACACTGAAGCTTTCTTT. Full variable domain (remainder filled in from reference TRBV7-3 and TRBJ1-1): GAGVSQTPSNKVTEKGKYVELRCDPISGHTALYWYRQSLGQGPEFLIYFQGTGAADDSGLPNDRFFAVRPEGSVSTLKIQRTERGDSAVYLCASSEQSDTEAFFGQGTRLTVV.

V usage is TRBV5-1 and J usage is TRBJ1-5; perhaps TRBD1 as D (5 bases). The V gene's germline CDR1 is SGHRS and CDR2 YFSETQ. With 4 bases removed from V and 5 bases from J, the gap between germline ends came to 10 bases. The CDR3 is made up of 13 amino acids. CDR3 sequence: CASSLRGHQPQHF. DNA of the CDR3: TGCGCCAGCAGCCTAAGGGGCCATCAGCCCCAGCATTTT.

This chain connects TRBV11-3 to TRBJ2-1; possibly TRBD1 for D (5 bases). CDR3 length: 16 residues. V lost 5 bases and J 3 bases, leaving 17 bases between the germline ends. Per the germline V gene, CDR1 is SGHNT and CDR2 is YENEEA. CDR3 sequence reads: CASSQRRTSNYNEQFF. The CDR3 DNA reads TGTGCCAGCAGCCAACGCAGGACAAGTAACTACAATGAGCAGTTCTTC.

CDR3 in amino acids: CASSSTGTLYSPLHF. In DNA, the CDR3 is TGTGCCAGCAGTTCGACAGGGACCCTTTATTCACCCCTCCACTTT. The V and J genes are TRBV27 and TRBJ1-6, with 7 bases matching TRBD1. Germline CDR1 is MNHEY and CDR2 is SMNVEV (reference sequence). The V segment lost 4 bases and the J segment 8 bases; nucleotides outside the gene matches: 8. The CDR3 extends over 15 amino acids.

Here the CDR3 reads CASSQPLTGYSTDTQYF. The CDR3 DNA reads TGCGCCAGCAGCCAACCATTGACAGGGTATAGCACAGATACGCAGTATTTT. V is TRBV4-1 and J is TRBJ2-3, with 7 nucleotides matching TRBD1. The CDR3 is 17 residues long. The V gene end was trimmed by 2 bases and the J gene end by 0 bases; junction bases not matched to a gene: 8. Germline V lookup: CDR1 MGHRA, CDR2 YSYEKL.

The genes are TRBV5-1 and TRBJ2-2; D is possibly TRBD2 (6 bases). CDR3 length: 15 residues. CDR1 SGHRS and CDR2 YFSETQ come from the germline V gene. Trimming removed 0 bases from V and 6 bases from J, with 12 bases in between. The CDR3 DNA reads TGCGCCAGCAGCTTGGGGACTATGGGGGCCGGGGAGCTGTTTTTT. Translating gives CASSLGTMGAGELFF. Full variable domain (remainder filled in from reference TRBV5-1 and TRBJ2-2): KAGVTQTPRYLIKTRGQQVTLSCSPISGHRSVSWYQQTPGQGLQFLFEYFSETQRNKGNFPGRFSGRQFSNSRSEMNVSTLELGDSALYLCASSLGTMGAGELFFGEGSRLTVL.

The V and J genes are TRBV5-1 and TRBJ1-4; 9 bases match TRBD1. Germline CDR1 is SGHRS and CDR2 is YFSETQ. After removal of 4 bases from V and 4 bases from J, the junction contained 8 bases not matched to a gene. The CDR3 runs to 16 residues. The CDR3 DNA is TGCGCCAGCAGCCCAACCCCGACAGGGGGTAATGAAAAACTGTTTTTT. Protein: CASSPTPTGGNEKLFF.

The count of this clone is one. In the same sample, other DNA sequences code for this CDR3. The chain joins TRBV15 to TRBJ1-1; D call uncertain. The CDR3 has 12 residues. Per germline, CDR1 LNHNV and CDR2 YYDKDF (reference sequence). V shed 0 bases and J shed 10 bases, with 9 bases lying between them. CDR3 bases: TGTGCCACCAGCAGAGATCGGGAAAGAGCTTTCTTT. Translating it yields CATSRDRERAFF.

This clone has just a few counts. The sample contains more than one DNA sequence encoding this CDR3. V gene TRBV2 combines with J gene TRBJ1-5, with 7 bases that match TRBD1. V lost 10 bases to trimming and J lost 1 base; unmatched junction nucleotides: 4. From germline, CDR1 is SNHLY and CDR2 FYNNEI. The CDR3 is 13 amino acids. The CDR3 is CATQGQSNQPQHF. The CDR3 DNA is TGTGCCACCCAGGGACAGAGCAATCAGCCCCAGCATTTT. The whole variable domain, remainder taken from reference TRBV2 and TRBJ1-5, is EPEVTQTPSHQVTQMGQEVILRCVPISNHLYFYWYRQILGQKVEFLVSFYNNEISEKSEIFDDQFSVERPDGSNFTLKIRSTKLEDSAMYFCATQGQSNQPQHFGDGTRLSIL.

The V call is TRBV3-1 (or the pseudogene TRBV3-2), the J call TRBJ1-2, with TRBD1 matching 7 bases. Germline CDR1 reads LGHDT; CDR2 reads YNNKEL (reference sequence). This CDR3 region has 14 residues. V shed 1 base, J shed 6 bases, and the junction held 5 bases outside the gene matches. The CDR3 is CASSQGDSRDGYTF. Written as DNA, the CDR3 is TGTGCCAGCAGCCAAGGGGACAGCCGGGATGGCTACACCTTC.

In DNA, the CDR3 is TGTGCCAGCACCCATGTCGAGCAGTTCTTC. Encoded protein: CASTHVEQFF. V and J are TRBV7-9 and TRBJ2-1, with unresolved D. The CDR3 loop spans 10 amino acids. Germline CDR1 SEHNR, CDR2 FQNEAQ (reference sequence). V dropped 7 bases and J dropped 10 bases, with 8 bases sitting between them.